Following are 7 T cell receptor beta chains from one sample sequenced in a study of PD-1 blockade in classical Hodgkin lymphoma. Exposure to brentuximab vedotin varied, and each patient had relapsed following autologous stem cell transplantation. Produced via immunoSEQ multiplex PCR; TCRdb's table is partial and in-frame only. This table has about 13,000 clones, 80% to 85% appearing once. Material: peripheral blood mononuclear cells (PBMCs), obtained at baseline. Receptor source: a human donor with classical Hodgkin lymphoma.

This clone is a singleton in its sample. V is TRBV6-6 and J is TRBJ2-6, with TRBD1 as a possible D gene (6 bases). V lost 4 bases, J lost 2 bases, and 9 bases lay in between. CDR3 length: 15 residues. Germline V lookup: CDR1 MNHNY, CDR2 SVGAGI (reference sequence). CDR3 residues: CASSFGTTGANVLTF. The CDR3 nucleotides read TGTGCCAGCAGTTTTGGGACAACTGGGGCCAACGTCCTGACTTTC.

The chain has TRBV5-4 and TRBJ1-4; D gene uncertain. The germline V and J ends were trimmed by 10 bases and 0 bases, with 13 bases remaining between them. Germline assignment: CDR1 SGHNT and CDR2 YYREEE (reference sequence). CDR3 size: 14 residues. CDR3 sequence (DNA): TGTGCCTCTGCGGAAGTTCCAACTAATGAAAAACTGTTTTTT. Protein: CASAEVPTNEKLFF.

The chain links TRBV4-2 to TRBJ1-2; TRBD1 matches 11 bases. The CDR3 totals 13 residues. V dropped 5 bases and J dropped 4; count of bases not matched to a gene: 0. CDR1 is LGHNA and CDR2 is YNFKEQ in the germline V gene. Written as DNA, the CDR3 is TGTGCCAGCAGCGGACAGGGGGCCTATGGCTACACCTTC. It codes for CASSGQGAYGYTF.

The chain links TRBV4-2 to TRBJ1-5, with D possibly being TRBD1 (5 bases). V lost 4 bases and J 9 bases, leaving 22 bases between the germline ends. The CDR3 totals 16 residues. CDR1 is LGHNA, CDR2 YNFKEQ, per germline. CDR3 nucleotide sequence: TGTGCCAGCAGCCCAGGTAGGGGTGGGTGGATGTGGCCCCAGCATTTT. This sequence encodes CASSPGRGGWMWPQHF.

V is TRBV29-1 and J is TRBJ2-5, with 8 bases that match TRBD1. The J segment lost 1 base and the V segment lost 6 bases, leaving 4 bases of the junction unmatched. This CDR3 comprises 13 residues. CDR1 is SQVTM and CDR2 is ANQGSEA in the germline V gene. The CDR3, as DNA: TGCAGCGTGGCGGGACAGGCCCAAGAGACCCAGTACTTC. This codes for CSVAGQAQETQYF.

V gene TRBV11-2 combines with J gene TRBJ2-2, with D maybe TRBD2 (6 bases). CDR1 is SGHAT and CDR2 is FQNNGV in the germline V gene. V was clipped by 1 base and J by 4 bases, with 13 bases between them. The CDR3 runs to 16 residues. CDR3 in amino acids: CASSLVRGMVTGELFF. For the CDR3, the DNA is TGTGCCAGCAGCTTAGTTCGCGGGATGGTCACCGGGGAGCTGTTTTTT. The full variable domain, completed using reference TRBV11-2 and TRBJ2-2, is EAGVAQSPRYKIIEKRQSVAFWCNPISGHATLYWYQQILGQGPKLLIQFQNNGVVDDSQLPKDRFSAERLKGVDSTLKIQPAKLEDSAVYLCASSLVRGMVTGELFFGEGSRLTVL.

This clone was seen a few times. The rearrangement joins TRBV28 to TRBJ2-1; no reliable D call. V lost 3 bases, J lost 0 bases, and 9 bases lay in between. The CDR3 has 15 amino acids. Germline V gene lookup returns CDR1 MDHEN and CDR2 SYDVKM. As DNA, the CDR3 is TGTGCCAGCAGTTTCGGGCCCAGCTCCTACAATGAGCAGTTCTTC. It encodes CASSFGPSSYNEQFF. Looking up the rest from reference TRBV28 and TRBJ2-1 gives the full variable domain: DVKVTQSSRYLVKRTGEKVFLECVQDMDHENMFWYRQDPGLGLRLIYFSYDVKMKEKGDIPEGYSVSREKKERFSLILESASTNQTSMYLCASSFGPSSYNEQFFGPGTRLTVL.